This TCR beta chain was recovered during a study of blood T cells in healthy people across ages. The second PCR ran roughly 6 to 11 cycles with a sample-barcoded 5' primer and J-beta primers. TCRdb re-derived calls from the 5' RACE reads in MiXCR, one entry per CDR3 protein. The sample carries roughly 700,000 distinct CDR3 sequences, 49% recorded once. There were healthy Caucasian individuals from Russia, aged about 6 to 95, serving as donors. CDR1 is MGHRA, CDR2 YSYEKL, per germline. The length of the CDR3 is 16 residues. The chain couples TRBV4-1 to TRBJ2-7, with 8 bases matching TRBD1. The DNA end is more similar to TRBJ2-4, so the J call may be wrong. The clonotype was recovered from a woman in her fifties or sixties in good health. The sample was blood. CDR3 in DNA: TGCGCCAGCAGCCAACCTGGGACAGGAGGAGGGGGCATTCAGTACTTC. It specifies CASSQPGTGGGGIQYF.